The present entry profiles one T cell receptor (beta chain) with its context. The data were obtained in a study of blood T cells in healthy people across ages. The use of a sample-barcoded 5' primer and a J-beta primer mix characterized a second PCR of roughly 6 to 11 cycles. TCRdb processed the 5' RACE reads anew with MiXCR; each CDR3 protein has one entry. The top ten clones hold approximately 3.7% of a sample with 550,000 to 650,000 distinct CDR3 sequences, about 29% of them seen once. In germline, CDR1 is KGHDR, CDR2 SFDVKD. CDR3 size: 14 residues. The V end lost 7 bases, the J end lost 6 bases, and 15 bases lay between the germline ends. These records were also assigned to another study, of T cells of mothers and their children.

The specimen sequenced was blood. The V call is TRBV24-1, the J call TRBJ2-1; possibly TRBD2 for D (5 bases). The receptor's source is a boy aged 2 to 10 in good health. The CDR3 DNA reads as TGTGCCACCAGGGCCTCCCCGAGCGGCAATGAGCAGTTCTTC. This encodes CATRASPSGNEQFF.